This paragraph covers one T cell receptor beta chain sequence. Its cognate antigen is unknown. Germline V gene sequence: CDR1 LNHDA, CDR2 SQIVND (reference sequence). V lost 3 bases and J lost 5; bases outside the gene matches: 6. This CDR3 has 15 amino acids. These data are taken from a study of OX40 agonist ivuxolimab in advanced cancers. Study-level results: At doses 0.1 to 3.0 mg/kg, CD4+ and CD8+ clones expanded.

Here immunoSEQ multiplex PCR was the method, and the copy in TCRdb shows in-frame clones only, minus some. The sample lists more than 60,000 clones; over 75% were seen once. The sample consisted of CD4+ or CD8+ T cells sorted from blood, taken in a trial of the OX40 agonist ivuxolimab. This sequence joins TRBV19 and TRBJ2-1; 8 bases map to TRBD2. The receptor was isolated from an adult with an advanced solid tumor such as melanoma, head and neck, liver or kidney cancer. In DNA form, the CDR3 reads TGTGCCAGTAGTATTGGGACTAGGAGTAACAATGAGCAGTTCTTC. It is translated as CASSIGTRSNNEQFF.